These 15 T cell receptor beta chains came from one sample sequenced in a study of CD8 T cells in Susac syndrome. RNA in amounts of about 0.5 to 1 ug was reverse transcribed with random hexamers. Each CDR3 protein gets one entry after TCRdb re-called the immunoSEQ multiplex PCR reads with MiXCR. The sample holds some 300,000 distinct CDR3 sequences, roughly 85% seen once. The sequencing sample was made of CD8+ T cells from PBMCs. These receptor sequences come from a human donor with multiple sclerosis.

This rearrangement joins TRBV29-1 to TRBJ2-3; D gene ambiguous. The germline V and J ends were trimmed by 5 bases and 0 bases, with 9 bases remaining between them. Germline V gene sequence: CDR1 SQVTM, CDR2 ANQGSEA. The CDR3 has 13 amino acids. CDR3 coding DNA: TGCAGCGTTAGGGCAGATAGCACAGATACGCAGTATTTT. It codes for CSVRADSTDTQYF.

The gene calls are TRBV28 and TRBJ2-7; no clear D. The CDR3 is made up of 12 amino acids. Trimming took off 6 bases at V and 2 bases at J, with 8 bases between the two ends. Germline V gene sequence: CDR1 MDHEN, CDR2 SYDVKM. The CDR3 is CASSYGTYEQYF. CDR3 DNA sequence: TGTGCCAGCAGCTATGGGACCTACGAGCAGTACTTC.

This clonotype was seen more than once but under ten times. The CDR3 spells CAWREDGNEQFF. The DNA of the CDR3 is TGTGCCTGGAGAGAGGACGGGAATGAGCAGTTCTTC. The chain employs TRBV30 and TRBJ2-1; D remains ambiguous. This CDR3 contains 12 residues. V lost 3 bases to trimming and J lost 7 bases, with 10 bases between them. Germline V CDR1 and CDR2: GTSNPN, SVGIG (reference sequence).

The chain uses TRBV6-6 and TRBJ2-2; D is perhaps TRBD2 (5 bases). CDR3 length: 13 residues. Germline CDR1 MNHNY, CDR2 SVGAGI (reference sequence). V dropped 8 bases and J dropped 4 bases, with 11 bases sitting between them. The CDR3 is CASEGFSTGELFF. The CDR3 coding sequence is TGTGCCAGCGAGGGTTTCAGCACCGGGGAGCTGTTTTTT.

J is TRBJ1-1 and V is TRBV7-6, with D maybe TRBD1 (5 bases). V was cut by 4 bases and J by 0 bases, with 9 bases left in between. CDR3 length: 14 amino acids. The germline gives CDR1 SGHVS, CDR2 FNYEAQ. CDR3 protein: CASSSGTVNTEAFF. CDR3 in DNA: TGTGCCAGCAGCTCCGGGACCGTGAACACTGAAGCTTTCTTT. Drawing the rest from reference TRBV7-6 and TRBJ1-1, the complete variable domain is GAGVSQSPRYKVTKRGQDVALRCDPISGHVSLYWYRQALGQGPEFLTYFNYEAQQDKSGLPNDRFSAERPEGSISTLTIQRTEQRDSAMYRCASSSGTVNTEAFFGQGTRLTVV.

The CDR3 region has the DNA TGTGCCAGCACCGTAGCGAGATCCTACGAGCAGTACTTC. As protein: CASTVARSYEQYF. The chain employs TRBV28 and TRBJ2-7; a weak D match, TRBD2 (5 bases). V was pared by 7 bases and J by 1 base, with 11 bases between. The V gene's germline CDR1 is MDHEN and CDR2 SYDVKM. The CDR3 contains 13 residues.

The chain combines TRBV18 with TRBJ2-1, with D maybe TRBD2 (6 bases). This CDR3 comprises 17 residues. Germline CDR1 is KGHSH and CDR2 is LQKENI. V shed 3 bases and J shed 0 bases, with 15 bases lying between them. The CDR3 protein is CASSPGGRAGSYNEQFF. The CDR3 region has the DNA TGTGCCAGCTCACCCGGAGGGCGGGCGGGCTCCTACAATGAGCAGTTCTTC.

This clonotype was detected a few times. The genes are TRBV20-1 and TRBJ2-7, with TRBD2 matching over 11 bases. With V trimmed by 2 bases and J by 7 bases, 4 bases remained unmatched. CDR1 and CDR2 (germline): DFQATT, SNEGSKA (reference sequence). The CDR3 length is 13 residues. CDR3 nucleotide sequence: TGCAGTGCTAGACTAGCGGGGGGTCGGGAGCAGTACTTC. Amino acids: CSARLAGGREQYF.

The DNA for the CDR3 is TGTGCCAGCAGCTCGTGGGTCGGGGCAGCGCTATGTGAAGCTTTCTTT. This encodes CASSSWVGAALCEAFF. This chain uses TRBV7-6 with TRBJ1-1, with TRBD1 as a possible D gene (5 bases). The CDR3 has 16 residues. Trimming removed 4 bases at V and 7 bases at J, with 22 bases between. Germline CDR1 and CDR2: SGHVS and FNYEAQ.

The rearrangement uses TRBV10-1 and TRBJ2-2; tentative D call: TRBD2 (6 bases). Germline CDR1 WNHNN, CDR2 SYGVQD (reference sequence). The germline V and J ends were trimmed by 5 bases and 5 bases, with 12 bases remaining between them. This CDR3 is 14 amino acids long. For the CDR3, the DNA is TGCGCCAGCAGTTCGGGACTCCGAACCGGGGAGCTGTTTTTT. Translation gives CASSSGLRTGELFF.

The chain uses TRBV11-2 and TRBJ2-4; the D gene could be TRBD1 or TRBD2 (5 bases each). The ends were cut back, 0 bases at V and 0 bases at J, with 18 bases in the middle. Germline CDR1 SGHAT, CDR2 FQNNGV. The CDR3 spans 19 residues. This CDR3 reads CASSLDSKWGSQAKNIQYF. The CDR3, as DNA: TGTGCCAGCAGCTTAGATAGTAAATGGGGGAGCCAAGCCAAAAACATTCAGTACTTC.

The count of this clonotype is one. V usage is TRBV11-2 and J usage is TRBJ2-7; TRBD2 aligns across 9 bases. Trimming at V came to 0 bases and at J to 4 bases, leaving 10 bases not matched to a gene. This CDR3 has 17 residues. Germline CDR1 SGHAT, CDR2 FQNNGV. In nucleotides, the CDR3 is TGTGCCAGCAGCTTAGAGGCACCGGGACTAGCTATATACGAGCAGTACTTC. It encodes CASSLEAPGLAIYEQYF.

CDR3 coding DNA: TGTGCCGGACACTACTCGGCCGGGAACACTGAAGCTTTCTTT. It yields the protein CAGHYSAGNTEAFF. This chain uses TRBV30 with TRBJ1-1, with a weak D call TRBD1 (5 bases). Per the germline V gene, CDR1 is GTSNPN and CDR2 is SVGIG (reference sequence). V shed 8 bases and J shed 1 base, with 17 bases lying between them. The CDR3 extends over 14 amino acids.

The CDR3 region is CASSHGSGRVCEQYF. Written as DNA, the CDR3 is TGTGCCAGCAGCCACGGGTCAGGTCGGGTCTGCGAGCAGTACTTC. The rearrangement uses TRBV5-4 and TRBJ2-7, with D unresolved. Germline assignment: CDR1 SGHNT and CDR2 YYREEE (reference sequence). This CDR3 is built from 15 residues. V was cut by 4 bases and J by 6 bases, with 20 bases left in between.

The genes are TRBV28 and TRBJ1-2; 10 bases match TRBD1. V lost 5 bases to trimming and J lost 8 bases; unmatched junction nucleotides: 17. CDR3 size: 17 residues. The V gene's germline CDR1 is MDHEN and CDR2 SYDVKM. The CDR3 DNA reads TGTGCCAGCAGTGTCACGCCACCGGGACAGGGGTTAGGAGGCTACACCTTC. It translates to CASSVTPPGQGLGGYTF.